Sequencing of this TCR beta chain was carried out in a study of CD8 T cells in Susac syndrome. General study points: The CD4+ T cell repertoires of Susac syndrome were found to show no clonal expansion.

In this sample, this clonotype turned up once. What it recognizes is unknown. The germline CDR1 and CDR2 sequences are MGHRA and YSYEKL. Trimming left V 4 bases short and J 7 bases short, with 25 bases between. The CDR3 extends over 17 amino acids. Reverse transcription used 0.5 to 1 ug RNA and random hexamers. In TCRdb, the immunoSEQ multiplex PCR reads were re-called with MiXCR into one record per CDR3 protein. This table has 150,000 or so distinct CDR3 sequences, about 95% appearing once. Fulfillment of recently defined diagnostic criteria for definite or probable disease was shown by the patients with Susac syndrome. FACS was used to enrich TEMRA cells, whereas the CD8+ and CD4+ T cells were obtained by negative isolation.

V and J are TRBV4-1 and TRBJ1-2; a possible D gene is TRBD1 (5 bases). The sequence came from a human donor with Susac syndrome. The material sequenced was CD4+ T cells from PBMCs. The CDR3 region is CASSRPGRTASSGGYTF. The CDR3 DNA reads TGCGCCAGCAGCCGACCGGGACGGACTGCTTCGTCTGGTGGCTACACCTTC.